This T cell receptor beta chain originates from a study of blood T cell repertoires in COVID-19 (dated by TCRdb to the early 2020s). Describing the broader study: Collaborator samples came from the United States, Italy and Spain and covered acute and convalescent phases of COVID-19. The prospective study material was composed of cDNA or gDNA derived from T cells, B-cell-depleted T cells, or PBMCs. Subjects who had been exposed to COVID-19, were actively infected with it, or had recovered from it provided the deeply sampled blood TCRbeta repertoires that made up the dataset. The repertoires were released in a freely available public database meant as a resource for research on the immune response to SARS-CoV-2. Samples came from the ongoing ImmuneRACE study (first 160 participants) plus 1,254 subjects from 6 global collaborators. Sample metadata almost always included a de-identified subject ID, COVID-19 status, age in years and sex. Where available, HLA class I and class II types were taken from metadata supplied by the sample provider and were not determined by assay-based typing. Overall results and qualifications from the work: The quantity of clinical and demographic metadata differed by source and by participant and was supplied without curation.

TCRbeta CDR3 regions were amplified from genomic DNA by means of the immunoSEQ Assay, a bias-controlled multiplex PCR. Per the authors' processing: Nucleated cell counts per sample were estimated from amplification of reference gene primers within the assay. To quantify the absolute abundance of each unique TCRbeta CDR3 rearrangement, sequence reads were collapsed and filtered. For each sample, productive Simpson clonality was calculated by taking the square root of Simpson's diversity index across productive rearrangements. Sourced from immuneACCESS, this table was stored by TCRdb with only in-frame sequences that have V and J called. A share of the clones is absent; for the studies checked, an unresolved V gene accounts for under half, and the remainder has no known explanation. The V and J calls and clone size are taken from that table; D and trimming were inferred from the DNA. Counted in this sample were roughly 69,000 clones; around 80% of them appeared once. Of the sample, 14% is held by the ten largest clones.

At one collaborating source in Seattle, patients were enrolled during active infection and were followed longitudinally through the course of disease. The collaborating institutions used their own protocols to collect whole blood in K2EDTA tubes. For TCRbeta analysis, collaborator samples were shipped as frozen whole blood, as isolated PBMCs, or as DNA extracted from either sample type. Notes on this clone: Its antigen is still unknown. Base qualities are not at hand, and no much larger clone is one base apart.

This clonotype was obtained from a man aged 55 to 70 with COVID-19, enrolled during active disease. Sequencing was done on a sample of peripheral blood.

This receptor carries the CDR3 CASRTTSGKDEQFF. The nucleotides are TGTGCCAGCAGGACGACTAGCGGGAAGGATGAGCAGTTCTTC. The receptor chain draws on TRBV5-4 and TRBJ2-1; the central 11 bases match TRBD2. Spanning cysteine to phenylalanine, the CDR3 consists of 14 amino acids. Only the CDR3 DNA stays, 42 bases, in frame from base 1. V trim: 5 bases; J trim: 8 bases; unmatched bases: 6. CDR1 and CDR2 are drawn from the germline V gene (reference sequence): SGHNT, YYREEE.